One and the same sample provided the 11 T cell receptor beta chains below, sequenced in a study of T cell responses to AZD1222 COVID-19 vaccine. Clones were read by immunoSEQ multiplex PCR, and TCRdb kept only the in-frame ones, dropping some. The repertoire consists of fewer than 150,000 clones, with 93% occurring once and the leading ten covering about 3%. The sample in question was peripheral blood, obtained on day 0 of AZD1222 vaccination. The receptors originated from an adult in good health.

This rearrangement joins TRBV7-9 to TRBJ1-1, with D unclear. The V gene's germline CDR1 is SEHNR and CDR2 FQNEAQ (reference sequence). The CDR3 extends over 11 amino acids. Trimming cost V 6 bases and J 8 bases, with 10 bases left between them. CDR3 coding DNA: TGTGCCAGCAGTCCAAACCGGGAAGCTTTCTTT. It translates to CASSPNREAFF.

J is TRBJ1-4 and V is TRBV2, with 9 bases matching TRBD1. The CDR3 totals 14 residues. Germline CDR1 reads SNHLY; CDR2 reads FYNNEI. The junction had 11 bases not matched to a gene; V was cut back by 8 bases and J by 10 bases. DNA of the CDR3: TGTGCCAGCCTTCCACAGGGGGCGCGTGGAAAACTGTTTTTT. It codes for CASLPQGARGKLFF.

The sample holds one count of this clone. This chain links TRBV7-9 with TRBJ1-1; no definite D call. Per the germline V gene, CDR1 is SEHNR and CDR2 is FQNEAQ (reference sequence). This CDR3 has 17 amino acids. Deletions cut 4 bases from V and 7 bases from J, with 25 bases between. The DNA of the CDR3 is TGTGCCAGCAGCTCTAGCGTCGGACGGGATCGGCAGGTTGAAGCTTTCTTT. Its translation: CASSSSVGRDRQVEAFF.

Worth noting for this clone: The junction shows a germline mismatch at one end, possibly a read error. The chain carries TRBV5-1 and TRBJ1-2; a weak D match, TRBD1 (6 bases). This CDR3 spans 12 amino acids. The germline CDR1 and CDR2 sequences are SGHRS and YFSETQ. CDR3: CASREVRGPSHF. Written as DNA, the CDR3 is TGCGCCAGCAGGGAGGTCAGGGGTCCTTCTCACTTC.

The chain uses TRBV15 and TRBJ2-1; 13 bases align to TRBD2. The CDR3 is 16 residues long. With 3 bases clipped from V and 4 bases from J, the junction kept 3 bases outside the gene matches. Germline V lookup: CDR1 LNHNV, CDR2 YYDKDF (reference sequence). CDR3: CATSSRTSGGYNEQFF. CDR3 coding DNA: TGTGCCACCAGCAGCCGGACTAGCGGGGGATACAATGAGCAGTTCTTC.

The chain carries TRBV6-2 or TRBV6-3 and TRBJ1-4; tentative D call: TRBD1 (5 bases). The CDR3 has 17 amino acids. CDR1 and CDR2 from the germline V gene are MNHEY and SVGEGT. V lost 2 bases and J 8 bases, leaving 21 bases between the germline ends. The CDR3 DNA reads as TGTGCCAGCAGTTACCTCAAGGAAGGGGAAGGGGCAGAAAAACTGTTTTTT. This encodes CASSYLKEGEGAEKLFF.

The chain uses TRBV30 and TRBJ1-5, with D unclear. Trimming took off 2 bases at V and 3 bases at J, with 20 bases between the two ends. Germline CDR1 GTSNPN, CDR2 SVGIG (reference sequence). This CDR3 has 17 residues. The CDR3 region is CAWSFSWSRQANQPQHF. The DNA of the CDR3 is TGTGCCTGGAGTTTCAGTTGGTCCAGGCAGGCCAATCAGCCCCAGCATTTT.

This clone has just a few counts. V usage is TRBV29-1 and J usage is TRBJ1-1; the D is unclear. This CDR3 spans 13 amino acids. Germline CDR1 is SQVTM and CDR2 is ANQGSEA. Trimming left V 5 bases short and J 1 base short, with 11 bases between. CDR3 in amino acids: CSVSHTRNTEAFF. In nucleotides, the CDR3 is TGCAGCGTTTCCCACACTCGGAACACTGAAGCTTTCTTT.

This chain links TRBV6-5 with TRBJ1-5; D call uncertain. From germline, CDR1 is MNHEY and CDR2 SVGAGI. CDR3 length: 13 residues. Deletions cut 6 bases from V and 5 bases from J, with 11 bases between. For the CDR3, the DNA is TGTGCCAGCAGAGAGGACGGTTATCAGCCCCAGCATTTT. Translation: CASREDGYQPQHF.

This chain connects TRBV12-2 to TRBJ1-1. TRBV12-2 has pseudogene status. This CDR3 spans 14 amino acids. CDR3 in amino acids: CASRLEDWYTEAFF. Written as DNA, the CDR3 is TGTGCAAGTCGCTTAGAGGACTGGTACACTGAAGCTTTCTTT.

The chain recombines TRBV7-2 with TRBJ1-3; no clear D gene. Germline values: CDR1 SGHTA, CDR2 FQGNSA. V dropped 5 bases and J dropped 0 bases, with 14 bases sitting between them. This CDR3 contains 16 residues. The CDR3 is CASSLTEARSGNTIYF. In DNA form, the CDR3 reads TGTGCCAGCAGCCTGACCGAAGCCCGCTCTGGAAACACCATATATTTT.